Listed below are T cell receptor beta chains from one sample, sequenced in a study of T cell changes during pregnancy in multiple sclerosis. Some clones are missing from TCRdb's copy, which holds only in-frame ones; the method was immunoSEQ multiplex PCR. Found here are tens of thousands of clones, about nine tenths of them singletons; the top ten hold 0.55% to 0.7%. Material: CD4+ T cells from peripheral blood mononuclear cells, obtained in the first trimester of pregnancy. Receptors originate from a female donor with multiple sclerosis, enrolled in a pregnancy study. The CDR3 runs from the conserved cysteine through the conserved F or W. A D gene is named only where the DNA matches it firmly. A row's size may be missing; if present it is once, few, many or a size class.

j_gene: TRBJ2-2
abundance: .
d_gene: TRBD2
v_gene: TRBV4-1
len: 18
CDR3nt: TGCGCCAGCAGCCAAGTCAGGACTAGCGGGAGGAACACCGGGGAGCTGTTTTTT
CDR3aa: CASSQVRTSGRNTGELFF

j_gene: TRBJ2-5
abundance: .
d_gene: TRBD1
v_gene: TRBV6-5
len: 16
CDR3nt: TGTGCCAGCAGTTATGCCGGGACAGGGGTAAGAGAGACCCAGTACTTC
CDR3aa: CASSYAGTGVRETQYF

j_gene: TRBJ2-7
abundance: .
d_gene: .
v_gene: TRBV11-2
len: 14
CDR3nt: TGTGCCAGCAGCTTAGATCTGGCCAACCCCCTGGGCCCCTTC
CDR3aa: CASSLDLANPLGPF

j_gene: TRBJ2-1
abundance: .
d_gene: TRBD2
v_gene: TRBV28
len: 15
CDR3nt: TGTGCCAGCCGAAACGGGGGGAAGGTTTACAATGAGCAGTTCTTC
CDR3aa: CASRNGGKVYNEQFF

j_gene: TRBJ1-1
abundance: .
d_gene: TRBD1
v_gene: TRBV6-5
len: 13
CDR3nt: TGTGCCAGCAGCCGGGACAGGCATACGGTAGCTTTCTTT
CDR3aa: CASSRDRHTVAFF

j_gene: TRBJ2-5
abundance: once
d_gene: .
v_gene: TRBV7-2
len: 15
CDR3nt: TGTGCCAGCAGCTTATACAGGGGGGGTAGAGAGACCCAGTACTTC
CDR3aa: CASSLYRGGRETQYF

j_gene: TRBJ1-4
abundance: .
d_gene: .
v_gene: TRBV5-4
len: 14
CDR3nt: TGTGCCAGCAGCTTTCGGGGGGCTAATGAAAAACTGTTTTTT
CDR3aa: CASSFRGANEKLFF

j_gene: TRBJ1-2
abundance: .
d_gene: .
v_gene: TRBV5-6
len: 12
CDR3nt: TGTGCCAGCAGCTTTAGTCAGGGTGGCTACACCTTC
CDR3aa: CASSFSQGGYTF

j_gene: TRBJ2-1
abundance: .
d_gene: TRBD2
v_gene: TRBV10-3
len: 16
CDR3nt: TGTGCCACAACGGGACTAGCGGGAGGGAAACACAATGAGCAGTTCTTC
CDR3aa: CATTGLAGGKHNEQFF

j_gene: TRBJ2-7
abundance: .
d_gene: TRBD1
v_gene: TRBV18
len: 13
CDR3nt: TGTGCCAGCTCACCTGGACAGGGGCGGGAGCAGTACTTC
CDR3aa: CASSPGQGREQYF

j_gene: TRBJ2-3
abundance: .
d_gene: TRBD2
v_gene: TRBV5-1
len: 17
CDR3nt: TGCGCCAGCAGCTTGGACGGACTAGCGGGGGTCACAGATACGCAGTATTTT
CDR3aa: CASSLDGLAGVTDTQYF

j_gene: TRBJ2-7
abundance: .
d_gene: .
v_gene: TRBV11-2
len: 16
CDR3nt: TGTGCCAGCAGCCTACTTACGCGGGTCCTTCTCCGGGAGCAGTACTTC
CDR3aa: CASSLLTRVLLREQYF

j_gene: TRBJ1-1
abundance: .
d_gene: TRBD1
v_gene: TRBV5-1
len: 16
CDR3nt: TGCGCCAGCAGCCCGATTAGGGGGCGGTTGGACACTGAAGCTTTCTTT
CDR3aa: CASSPIRGRLDTEAFF

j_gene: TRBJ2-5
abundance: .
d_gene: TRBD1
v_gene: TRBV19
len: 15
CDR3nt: TGTGCCAGTAGTACCCAGGGGGCTGCGGGAGAGACCCAGTACTTC
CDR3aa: CASSTQGAAGETQYF

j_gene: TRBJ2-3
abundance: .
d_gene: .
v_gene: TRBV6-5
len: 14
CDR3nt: TGTGCCAGCAGGCGCAGGGCGGCAACAGATACGCAGTATTTT
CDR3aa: CASRRRAATDTQYF

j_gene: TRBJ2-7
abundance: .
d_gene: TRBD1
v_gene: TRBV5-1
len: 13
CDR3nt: TGCGCCAGCAGTACAGGGGGCTCCTACGAGCAGTACTTC
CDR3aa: CASSTGGSYEQYF

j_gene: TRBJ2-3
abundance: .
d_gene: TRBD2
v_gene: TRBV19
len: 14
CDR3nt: TGTGCCAGTAGGAATAGCGGGAGGGCAGATACGCAGTATTTT
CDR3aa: CASRNSGRADTQYF

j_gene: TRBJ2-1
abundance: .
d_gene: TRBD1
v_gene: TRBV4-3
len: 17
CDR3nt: TGCGCCAGCAGCCGCCGGACAGGTGGGGCATCCTACAATGAGCAGTTCTTC
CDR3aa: CASSRRTGGASYNEQFF

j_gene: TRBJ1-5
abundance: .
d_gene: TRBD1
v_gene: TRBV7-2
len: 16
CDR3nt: TGTGCCAGCAGCTTACATGGGACAGGGACAAATCAGCCCCAGCATTTT
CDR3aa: CASSLHGTGTNQPQHF

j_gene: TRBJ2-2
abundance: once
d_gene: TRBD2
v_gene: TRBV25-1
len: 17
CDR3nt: TGTGCCAGCGGATTCTACGGGACTAGCGGGAGAAACGCGGAGCTGTTTTTT
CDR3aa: CASGFYGTSGRNAELFF

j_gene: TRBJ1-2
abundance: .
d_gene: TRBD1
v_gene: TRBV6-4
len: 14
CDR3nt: TGTGCCAGCAGTCCGGGACAGGGGGACTATGGCTACACCTTC
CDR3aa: CASSPGQGDYGYTF

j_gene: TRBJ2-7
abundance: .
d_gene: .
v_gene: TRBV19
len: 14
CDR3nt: TGTGCCAGTAGTCCGGGTGGGAGCTCCTACGAGCAGTACTTC
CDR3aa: CASSPGGSSYEQYF

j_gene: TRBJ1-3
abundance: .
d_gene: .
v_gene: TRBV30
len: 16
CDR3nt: TGTGCCTGGAGTGTATCCAGACAGCCCTCTGGAAACACCATATATTTT
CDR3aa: CAWSVSRQPSGNTIYF